This T cell receptor (beta chain) was obtained from a study of PD-L1 blockade in urothelial cancer. This clone was seen a handful of times. Time point in this sample: pretreatment peripheral blood. Data came from immunoSEQ multiplex PCR; TCRdb stores just in-frame clones and leaves some out. The sample records about 45,000 clones, 70% to 90% being singletons. V was trimmed by 7 bases and J by 2 bases, leaving 18 bases between them. CDR1 and CDR2 (germline): MDHEN, SYDVKM. This CDR3 has 16 amino acids. This sequence was found in a donor aged 40 or older with urothelial cancer. The chain employs TRBV28 and TRBJ1-5; tentatively, D is TRBD1 (6 bases). The specimen was PBMCs, collected around atezolizumab (anti-PD-L1) treatment. This CDR3 is CASTLGGGWGNQPQHF. CDR3 in DNA: TGTGCCAGCACCCTTGGGGGGGGCTGGGGCAATCAGCCCCAGCATTTT. Full variable domain (rest looked up from reference TRBV28 and TRBJ1-5): DVKVTQSSRYLVKRTGEKVFLECVQDMDHENMFWYRQDPGLGLRLIYFSYDVKMKEKGDIPEGYSVSREKKERFSLILESASTNQTSMYLCASTLGGGWGNQPQHFGDGTRLSIL.